One and the same sample provided the 9 T cell receptor beta chains below, sequenced in a study of OX40 agonist ivuxolimab in advanced cancers. Generated by immunoSEQ multiplex PCR, the TCRdb table keeps only in-frame clones and is missing some. There are nearly 65,000 clones in the sample; about 90% occur only once, and 4% to 4.5% lies in the top ten. Sequences were derived from CD4+ or CD8+ T cells sorted from blood, sampled in a trial of the OX40 agonist ivuxolimab. The origin of the receptors is an adult with an advanced solid tumor such as melanoma, head and neck, liver or kidney cancer.

In DNA, the CDR3 is TGTGCCAGCAGTACACTAACAGGGGCTGGGGCCAACGTCCTGACTTTC. This sequence encodes CASSTLTGAGANVLTF. The J gene is TRBJ2-6, the V gene TRBV7-6; TRBD1 matches 7 bases. Per the germline V gene, CDR1 is SGHVS and CDR2 is FNYEAQ. The V segment lost 6 bases and the J segment 2 bases; nucleotides outside the gene matches: 7. CDR3 length: 16 residues.

This chain links TRBV5-1 with TRBJ2-5; no reliable D call. With 1 base removed from V and 2 bases from J, the gap between germline ends came to 9 bases. Germline V gene lookup returns CDR1 SGHRS and CDR2 YFSETQ. The CDR3 length is 14 residues. CDR3 protein: CASSLLGGQETQYF. The CDR3, as DNA: TGCGCCAGCAGCTTGCTGGGCGGACAAGAGACCCAGTACTTC.

This chain connects TRBV4-1 to TRBJ2-7, with D perhaps matching TRBD1 (6 bases). This CDR3 is built from 16 residues. V gave up 1 base and J gave up 0 bases, with 13 bases separating them. Germline V gene lookup returns CDR1 MGHRA and CDR2 YSYEKL. CDR3 residues: CASSQVWGTNSYEQYF. CDR3 DNA sequence: TGCGCCAGCAGCCAAGTGTGGGGGACAAACTCCTACGAGCAGTACTTC.

V gene TRBV4-1 combines with J gene TRBJ1-4; D uncertain. The CDR3 contains 15 residues. In germline, CDR1 is MGHRA, CDR2 YSYEKL. V dropped 0 bases and J dropped 4 bases, with 9 bases sitting between them. Here the CDR3 DNA reads TGCGCCAGCAGCCAAGACCACAGCCATAATGAAAAACTGTTTTTT. Translated, it gives CASSQDHSHNEKLFF.

The chain couples TRBV7-6 to TRBJ2-3, with 8 bases aligning to TRBD2. Germline V lookup: CDR1 SGHVS, CDR2 FNYEAQ. After removal of 3 bases from V and 4 bases from J, the junction contained 9 bases not matched to a gene. The CDR3 loop spans 16 amino acids. The chain's CDR3 is CASSFASGSPPDTQYF. In nucleotides, the CDR3 is TGTGCCAGCAGCTTTGCGAGCGGGAGCCCCCCAGATACGCAGTATTTT. The full variable domain, completed using reference TRBV7-6 and TRBJ2-3, is GAGVSQSPRYKVTKRGQDVALRCDPISGHVSLYWYRQALGQGPEFLTYFNYEAQQDKSGLPNDRFSAERPEGSISTLTIQRTEQRDSAMYRCASSFASGSPPDTQYFGPGTRLTVL.

This chain links TRBV6-6 with TRBJ1-2; D not resolved. Trimming left V 0 bases short and J 8 bases short, with 19 bases between. The CDR3 extends over 16 amino acids. CDR1 and CDR2 from the germline V gene are MNHNY and SVGAGI (reference sequence). In DNA form, the CDR3 reads TGTGCCAGCAGTTACTCGCTTGTTGGTGCTATGGACGGCTACACCTTC. Translated, it gives CASSYSLVGAMDGYTF.

This clone was observed a few times. V usage is TRBV27 and J usage is TRBJ1-2; TRBD1 agrees at 7 bases. The V gene's germline CDR1 is MNHEY and CDR2 SMNVEV (reference sequence). The CDR3 runs 16 residues. V lost 0 bases and J lost 2; bases outside the gene matches: 6. CDR3 sequence reads: CASSLSEGAPNYGYTF. CDR3 nucleotides: TGTGCCAGCAGTTTATCTGAGGGGGCTCCCAACTATGGCTACACCTTC.

V and J are TRBV14 and TRBJ2-7; 9 nucleotides agree with TRBD1. This CDR3 region has 16 residues. Unmatched junction bases numbered 10, after V lost 1 base and J lost 6 bases. Looked up from germline, CDR1 is SGHDN and CDR2 is FVKESK. This chain's CDR3 is CASSQGFRTGVFEQYF. In DNA form, the CDR3 reads TGTGCCAGCAGCCAAGGTTTTCGGACAGGGGTATTCGAGCAGTACTTC.

V is TRBV27 and J is TRBJ2-4; D is tentatively TRBD1 or TRBD2 (5 bases each). This CDR3 spans 16 amino acids. With 0 bases removed from V and 3 bases from J, the gap between germline ends came to 12 bases. CDR1 MNHEY and CDR2 SMNVEV come from the germline V gene (reference sequence). The CDR3 region is CASSLSGRTNKNIQYF. The CDR3 DNA sequence: TGTGCCAGCAGTTTATCGGGACGTACGAACAAAAACATTCAGTACTTC.